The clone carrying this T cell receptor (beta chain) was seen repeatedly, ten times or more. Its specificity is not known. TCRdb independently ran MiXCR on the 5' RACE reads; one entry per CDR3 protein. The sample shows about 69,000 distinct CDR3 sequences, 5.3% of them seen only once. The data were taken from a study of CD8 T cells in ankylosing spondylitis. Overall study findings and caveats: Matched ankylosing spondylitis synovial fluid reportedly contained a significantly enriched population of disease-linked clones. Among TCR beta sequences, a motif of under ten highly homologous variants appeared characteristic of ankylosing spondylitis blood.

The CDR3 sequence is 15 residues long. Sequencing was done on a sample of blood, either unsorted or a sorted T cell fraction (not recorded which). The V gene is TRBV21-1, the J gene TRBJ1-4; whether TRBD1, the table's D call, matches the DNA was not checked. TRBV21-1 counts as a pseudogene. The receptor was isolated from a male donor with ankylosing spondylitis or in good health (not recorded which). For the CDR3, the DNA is TGTGCCAGCAGCACCCGGACAGGAGATAATGAAAAACTGTTTTTT. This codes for CASSTRTGDNEKLFF.